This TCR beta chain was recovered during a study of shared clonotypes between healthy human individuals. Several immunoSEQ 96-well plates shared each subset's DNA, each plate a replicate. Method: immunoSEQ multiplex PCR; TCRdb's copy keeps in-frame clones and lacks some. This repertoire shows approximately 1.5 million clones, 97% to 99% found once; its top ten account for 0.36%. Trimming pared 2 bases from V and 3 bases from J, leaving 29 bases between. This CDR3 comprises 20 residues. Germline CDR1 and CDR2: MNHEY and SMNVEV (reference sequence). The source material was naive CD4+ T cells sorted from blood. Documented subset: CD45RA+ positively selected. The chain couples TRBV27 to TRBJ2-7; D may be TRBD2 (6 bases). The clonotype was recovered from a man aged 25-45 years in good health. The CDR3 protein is CASSLRPPGGAFGGGYEQYF. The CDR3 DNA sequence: TGTGCCAGCAGTTTACGCCCCCCAGGAGGGGCGTTTGGAGGAGGCTACGAGCAGTACTTC.